One T cell receptor (beta chain) is described in this entry. Its antigen remains unidentified. No much larger clone exists at a distance of one base, and base qualities are not known. Enrolling through a virtual design, the prospective study's participants ranged in age from roughly 18 to 100 years and lived across some 22 United States geographic areas. In the prospective study, cohorts were assigned on the basis of participant-reported clinical history obtained from a screening survey and a study questionnaire. A participant counted as exposed if, within 2 weeks of entering the study, that participant had been in contact with someone who had a PCR-confirmed or clinician-diagnosed COVID-19 case. Each participant in the prospective study had whole blood, serum and a nasopharyngeal or oropharyngeal swab collected by mobile phlebotomists. Over an approximately 2-month period, participants in the prospective study had the option of providing additional blood draws and questionnaires. Blood samples from the prospective study were shipped frozen or at room temperature prior to DNA extraction.

The entry originates in a study of blood T cell repertoires in COVID-19 (TCRdb year 2020). Study-level background: The collaborator samples originated in the United States, Italy and Spain and spanned the acute and convalescent phases of COVID-19. The prospective study material was composed of cDNA or gDNA derived from T cells, B-cell-depleted T cells, or PBMCs. Deeply sampled blood TCRbeta repertoires from subjects exposed to, actively infected with, or recovered from COVID-19 were included in the dataset. The repertoires were made available in a free public database intended to serve as a resource for research on the immune response to SARS-CoV-2. Samples were obtained from the ongoing ImmuneRACE study (first 160 participants) and from 950 to 1,500 subjects provided by 6 global collaborators. Nearly every sample came with metadata listing a de-identified subject ID, COVID-19 status, age in years and sex. Where available, HLA class I and class II types were obtained from metadata supplied by the sample provider rather than from assay-based typing. The investigation overall reported the following: The quantity of clinical and demographic metadata differed by source and by participant and was supplied without curation.

The immunoSEQ Assay, a bias-controlled multiplex PCR, was used to amplify TCRbeta CDR3 regions from genomic DNA. The original pipeline was this. Nucleated cell counts per sample were estimated from amplification of reference gene primers within the assay. To quantify the absolute abundance of each unique TCRbeta CDR3 rearrangement, sequence reads were collapsed and filtered. For each sample, productive Simpson clonality was calculated as the square root of Simpson's diversity index across productive rearrangements. Not all clones reach the TCRdb copy of this immuneACCESS table, which keeps in-frame sequences only. Checked studies attribute under half of the gap to unresolved V genes and leave the rest unexplained. The V and J calls and clone size are taken from that table; D and trimming were inferred from the DNA. The sample table shows 200,000 to 250,000 clones, and nearly 90% are seen once. About 15% of the sample is taken by the ten largest.

V is cut by 1 base and J by 7 bases, and the space between the germline ends is 10 bases. Including cysteine and phenylalanine, the CDR3 has 13 amino acids. The read is trimmed to its CDR3 DNA, 39 bases read in frame from base 1. The clonotype comes from a man younger than 45 who had been exposed to COVID-19. The rearranged segments are TRBV12-3 or TRBV12-4 and TRBJ1-2, with TRBD1 tentatively as D gene (5 bases match). Sequencing was performed on PBMCs or T cells enriched from blood (not recorded which). This receptor carries the CDR3 CASSLEGKSGYTF. The nucleotides read TGTGCCAGCAGTTTAGAGGGGAAGAGTGGCTACACCTTC.